This TCR beta chain was sequenced during a study of blood T cell repertoires in COVID-19. Study in general: In each case, the material was cDNA or gDNA derived from T cells, B-cell-depleted T cells, or PBMCs.

Source study methods: The assay estimated nucleated cells by amplifying reference gene primers. Clones were sequenced by immunoSEQ multiplex PCR, and TCRdb holds only the in-frame ones, with some missing. V and J calls and clone size are given by that table; D and trimming were obtained from the DNA. This sample has over 80,000 clones, with about 74% found just once. Germline values: CDR1 SSHAT, CDR2 FNYEAQ (reference sequence). The CDR3 has 15 amino acids. This clone has only a few counts. Germline and junction disagree at one end, which may indicate a read error. Patients from Seattle were sampled longitudinally, starting during active infection.

Sequencing was carried out using peripheral blood. The sequence was obtained from a man between 65 and 79 years old with COVID-19, enrolled during active disease. The chain joins TRBV7-7 to TRBJ2-2, with D uncertain. CDR3 protein: CASSLSAVNTGELFF. The CDR3 bases are TGTGCTAGCAGCTTATCGGCGGTAAATACCGGGGAGCTGTTTTTT.